These T cell receptor beta chains were read from a single sample in a study of graft-versus-host responses after intestinal transplantation. These TCRs are of unknown antigen specificity. The repertoire was sequenced with immunoSEQ multiplex PCR; TCRdb's copy has only in-frame clones and lacks some. Among 50,000 to 55,000 clones listed, about 89% were seen once. The sequenced sample was unstimulated CD4+ T cells sorted from spleen or lymph node cells, obtained before transplant. The source is a human donor who was the organ donor for an intestinal transplant. Each CDR3 is given with its conserved first and last residue. A D gene is named only where the DNA matches it firmly. A row's size may be missing; if present it is once, few, many or a size class.

v_gene	d_gene	len	abundance	j_gene	CDR3aa	CDR3nt
TRBV7-2	-	16	few	TRBJ2-2	CASSLRIKDNTGELFF	TGTGCCAGCAGCTTGCGGATAAAAGATAACACCGGGGAGCTGTTTTTT
TRBV18	TRBD1	17	once	TRBJ1-5	CASSKGTGEMGNQPQHF	TGTGCCAGCTCTAAAGGGACAGGGGAAATGGGCAATCAGCCCCAGCATTTT
TRBV29-1	TRBD2	15	-	TRBJ2-1	CSVERRTSGYNEQFF	TGCAGCGTTGAAAGAAGGACTAGCGGATACAATGAGCAGTTCTTC
TRBV29-1	TRBD2	14	-	TRBJ2-1	CSVALAGNYNEQFF	TGCAGCGTTGCTCTAGCGGGCAACTACAATGAGCAGTTCTTC
TRBV7-2	TRBD2	16	-	TRBJ2-6	CASSSRLASGANVLTF	TGTGCCAGCAGCTCCCGACTAGCGTCTGGGGCCAACGTCCTGACTTTC
TRBV2	TRBD2	16	-	TRBJ2-3	CASTQSSGSGIGTQYF	TGTGCCAGCACCCAATCTAGCGGGAGTGGGATCGGTACGCAGTATTTT
TRBV10-1	-	14	-	TRBJ2-7	CARTATGSSYEQYF	TGCGCCAGGACAGCAACAGGGAGCTCCTACGAGCAGTACTTC
TRBV27	TRBD1	17	-	TRBJ2-7	CASSLFAPGQGVYEQYF	TGTGCCAGCAGTTTATTCGCTCCGGGACAGGGAGTTTACGAGCAGTACTTC
TRBV5-6	-	16	-	TRBJ1-3	CASSLTGIFTGNTIYF	TGTGCCAGCAGCTTGACAGGGATATTTACTGGAAACACCATATATTTT
TRBV4-1	TRBD2	15	-	TRBJ2-1	CATSVLAGIYNEQFF	TGCGCCACCTCCGTACTAGCGGGAATCTACAATGAGCAGTTCTTC
TRBV4-2	TRBD1	18	once	TRBJ1-1	CASSQNIWDRADNTEAFF	TGTGCCAGCAGCCAGAATATATGGGACAGGGCAGACAACACTGAAGCTTTCTTT
TRBV28	TRBD1	15	few	TRBJ1-4	CASRGGGGGHEKLFF	TGTGCCAGCAGAGGGGGCGGGGGGGGCCATGAAAAACTGTTTTTT
TRBV30	-	14	-	TRBJ2-1	CAWSVGPVGGEQFF	TGTGCCTGGAGTGTAGGGCCCGTAGGGGGTGAGCAGTTCTTC
TRBV23-1	TRBD2	15	-	TRBJ2-1	CASSRGLERSNEQFF	TGCGCCAGCAGTCGGGGACTAGAGAGGTCCAATGAGCAGTTCTTC
TRBV30	TRBD1	14	once	TRBJ1-1	CAWSVGTGDFGAFF	TGTGCCTGGAGTGTAGGGACAGGGGATTTTGGGGCTTTCTTT
TRBV4-1	TRBD2	15	-	TRBJ2-7	CASSQGTSGPYEQYF	TGCGCCAGCAGCCAAGGGACTAGCGGGCCCTACGAGCAGTACTTC